These 16 T cell receptor beta chains share one sample of origin, sequenced in a study of T cell repertoires in cytomegalovirus infection. TCRdb fed the reads into MiXCR, producing one record per CDR3 protein. This table holds around 750,000 distinct CDR3 sequences, around a third found once. The antigens of these receptors remain unknown. The sequencing here drew on cultured CD8+ T cells from PBMCs, taken from culture after CMV antigen stimulation. These receptors were collected from a human donor in good health (CMV status not recorded). Some clones in this sample may be carry-over from other donors' samples.

Here the CDR3 reads CASSYDNSILAGGAGPYNEQFF. CDR3 nucleotide sequence: TGTGCCAGCAGTTACGATAACTCGATTTTGGCGGGGGGGGCTGGCCCCTACAATGAGCAGTTCTTC. The chain employs TRBV6-5 and TRBJ2-1, with 9 bases that match TRBD2. The CDR3 is 22 residues long. Germline values: CDR1 MNHEY, CDR2 SVGAGI. With V trimmed by 2 bases and J by 2 bases, 22 bases remained unmatched.

Note on this clonotype: A read error may produce the germline difference seen at one junction end. The CDR3: CANSRIRTNTGELFF. The DNA for the CDR3 is TGTGCCAACAGCAGAATAAGGACAAACACCGGGGAGCTGTTTTTT. The gene calls are TRBV15 and TRBJ2-2; perhaps TRBD1 as D (5 bases). Germline V gene lookup returns CDR1 LNHNV and CDR2 YYDKDF (reference sequence). The CDR3 sequence is 15 residues long.

This chain uses TRBV12-3 or TRBV12-4 with TRBJ2-2; 8 positions match TRBD1. The CDR3 runs 16 residues. J was trimmed by 5 bases and V by 6 bases; bases with no gene match: 11. The CDR3 here is CASSDPTGDGTGELFF. The CDR3 nucleotides read TGTGCCAGCAGCGACCCGACAGGGGACGGGACCGGGGAGCTGTTTTTT.

The rearrangement joins TRBV6-1 to TRBJ2-7, with D unclear. V lost 5 bases and J 1 base, leaving 18 bases between the germline ends. The CDR3 contains 16 residues. Looked up from germline, CDR1 is MNHNS and CDR2 is SASEGT. The CDR3 DNA is TGTGCCAGCAGTTATTCCCGGGTCATCATTTCCTACGAGCAGTACTTC. Translation: CASSYSRVIISYEQYF.

This sequence joins TRBV27 and TRBJ2-4, with D tentatively TRBD2 (6 bases). Germline V gene sequence: CDR1 MNHEY, CDR2 SMNVEV (reference sequence). The V end lost 4 bases, the J end lost 9 bases, and 22 bases lay between the germline ends. The CDR3 has 16 residues. The CDR3 coding sequence is TGTGCCAGCAGTTCGGGGGACCGGACACGGACCACCATTCAGTACTTC. Its protein is CASSSGDRTRTTIQYF.

The chain uses TRBV4-3 and TRBJ1-1; D is perhaps TRBD1 (5 bases). CDR3 length: 14 amino acids. Trimming stripped 1 base from V and 1 base from J, with 7 bases between. The germline V gene encodes CDR1 LGHNA and CDR2 YSLEER. The CDR3 sequence is CASSQGGSNTEAFF. CDR3 DNA: TGCGCCAGCAGCCAAGGGGGCTCGAACACTGAAGCTTTCTTT.

The V gene is TRBV11-2, the J gene TRBJ2-5, with D possibly TRBD1 on 6 matching bases. Germline-derived CDR1 and CDR2 are SGHAT and FQNNGV. Trimming took 2 bases from V and 1 from J, leaving 11 bases between them. CDR3 size: 15 residues. CDR3 protein: CASSLLQGRQETQYF. In nucleotides, the CDR3 is TGTGCCAGCAGCTTACTACAGGGCCGCCAAGAGACCCAGTACTTC.

The V call is TRBV2, the J call TRBJ1-1; D perhaps matches TRBD1 (5 bases). The CDR3 totals 11 residues. The germline CDR1 and CDR2 sequences are SNHLY and FYNNEI. With 7 bases removed from V and 11 bases from J, the gap between germline ends came to 14 bases. The CDR3 is CASIAGPGAFF. The CDR3 bases are TGTGCCAGCATCGCGGGGCCTGGGGCTTTCTTT.

The chain joins TRBV13 to TRBJ1-1; D is perhaps TRBD1 (5 bases). CDR3 length: 14 amino acids. Germline V lookup: CDR1 PRHDT, CDR2 FYEKMQ (reference sequence). V was clipped by 5 bases and J by 8 bases, with 18 bases between them. The CDR3 reads CASSARGDISEAFF. DNA of the CDR3: TGTGCCAGCAGCGCCCGGGGGGATATTTCGGAAGCTTTCTTT.

V and J are TRBV4-3 and TRBJ1-1, with unresolved D. Trimming removed 0 bases from V and 4 bases from J, with 9 bases in between. Looked up from germline, CDR1 is LGHNA and CDR2 is YSLEER. The CDR3 totals 14 residues. The CDR3 region is CASSQDWGGTEAFF. CDR3 DNA sequence: TGCGCCAGCAGCCAAGATTGGGGAGGCACTGAAGCTTTCTTT.

This chain uses TRBV7-1 with TRBJ2-5, with TRBD1 identical over 7 bases. TRBV7-1 is treated as an ORF (open reading frame) with a function not yet certain. CDR3 size: 15 residues. V lost 5 bases and J lost 5; bases outside the gene matches: 11. The CDR3 sequence: CASSPPTGSRETQYF. The CDR3 DNA follows: TGTGCCAGCAGCCCGCCGACAGGGTCGAGGGAGACCCAGTACTTC.

A remark on this clonotype: This clone may be a read error of a much larger clone one base away. This chain links TRBV18 with TRBJ2-2, with TRBD1 identical over 7 bases. Trimming at V came to 3 bases and at J to 7 bases, leaving 14 bases not matched to a gene. CDR1 is KGHSH, CDR2 LQKENI, per germline. The length of the CDR3 is 17 residues. CDR3 sequence: CASSPNVTGRYGGELFF. The CDR3 nucleotides are TGTGCCAGCTCACCGAACGTGACAGGGCGTTACGGCGGGGAGCTGTTTTTT.

The chain joins TRBV7-9 to TRBJ1-2; D perhaps matches TRBD1 (6 bases). V dropped 5 bases and J dropped 11 bases, with 18 bases sitting between them. The CDR3 consists of 13 residues. Germline V gene sequence: CDR1 SEHNR, CDR2 FQNEAQ (reference sequence). As DNA, the CDR3 is TGTGCCAGCAGCCCCGGGACACGTTTTTGGTACACCTTC. Residues: CASSPGTRFWYTF.

The table lists this clonotype with a few counts. The chain recombines TRBV6-5 with TRBJ2-1, with 7 bases matching TRBD1. The ends lost 4 bases at V and 5 bases at J; junction bases unmatched: 8. Germline V gene data show CDR1 as MNHEY and CDR2 as SVGAGI. The CDR3 spans 15 residues. The CDR3 coding sequence is TGTGCCAGCAGTTTAGGGACAGCCCCTAACAATGAGCAGTTCTTC. This translates into CASSLGTAPNNEQFF.

The chain is built from TRBV12-3 or TRBV12-4 and TRBJ1-2; possible D gene TRBD1, 5 bases. V lost 5 bases and J 4 bases, leaving 14 bases between the germline ends. The CDR3 spans 14 residues. The CDR3 is CASSPGRATYGYTF. The CDR3 DNA reads TGTGCCAGCAGTCCTGGCAGGGCGACCTATGGCTACACCTTC.

This clonotype was detected only a few times. The CDR3 reads CSVVGASGGAGETQYF. The CDR3, as DNA: TGCAGCGTTGTCGGGGCTAGCGGGGGGGCTGGAGAGACCCAGTACTTC. V usage is TRBV29-1 and J usage is TRBJ2-5; 12 positions match TRBD2. The germline gives CDR1 SQVTM, CDR2 ANQGSEA. This CDR3 region has 16 residues. With V trimmed by 4 bases and J by 4 bases, 10 bases remained unmatched.